The next 10 T cell receptor beta chains were all read from a single sample in a study of blood T cell repertoires in COVID-19. Assay used: immunoSEQ multiplex PCR; TCRdb lists only in-frame clones, some missing. The table has around 74,000 clones, about nine tenths seen once. The sequenced sample consisted of peripheral blood. The receptors shown here come from an elderly woman with active or convalescent COVID-19.

This rearrangement joins TRBV7-8 to TRBJ2-5; D might be TRBD1 (6 bases). The CDR3 covers 14 residues. Trimming took off 5 bases at V and 1 base at J, with 11 bases between the two ends. Germline CDR1 reads SGHVS; CDR2 reads FQNEAQ. The CDR3 nucleotides read TGTGCCAGCAGCCACAGGGTTTTCCAAGAGACCCAGTACTTC. Protein product: CASSHRVFQETQYF.

The chain has TRBV9 and TRBJ2-7, with 12 bases identical to TRBD2. The V gene end was trimmed by 4 bases and the J gene end by 5 bases; junction bases not matched to a gene: 13. In germline, CDR1 is SGDLS, CDR2 YYNGEE. CDR3 length: 17 residues. The CDR3 sequence: CASSFRLAGVPVDEQYF. The DNA of the CDR3 is TGTGCCAGCAGCTTCCGACTAGCGGGGGTGCCCGTAGACGAGCAGTACTTC.

The chain links TRBV20-1 to TRBJ2-1; D perhaps matches TRBD2 (5 bases). Trimming cost V 3 bases and J 9 bases, with 9 bases left between them. The CDR3 has 11 residues. Germline values: CDR1 DFQATT, CDR2 SNEGSKA (reference sequence). CDR3 amino acids: CSASLGSEQFF. In DNA, the CDR3 is TGCAGTGCTAGTTTGGGGAGTGAGCAGTTCTTC.

As DNA, the CDR3 is TGTGCCACCATACAGGGAACGGGAAACACCATATATTTT. Its translation: CATIQGTGNTIYF. The chain links TRBV10-3 to TRBJ1-3; maybe TRBD1 (6 bases). Germline V gene sequence: CDR1 ENHRY, CDR2 SYGVKD. This CDR3 region has 13 residues. V lost 10 bases to trimming and J lost 4 bases, with 14 bases between them.

The chain links TRBV4-1 to TRBJ2-3; TRBD2 matches at 9 bases. CDR3 length equals 16 residues. J gave up 7 bases and V 0 bases, and 8 bases lay outside the gene matches. The germline V gene encodes CDR1 MGHRA and CDR2 YSYEKL. CDR3: CASSQEIGGGAYTQYF. CDR3 DNA: TGCGCCAGCAGCCAAGAAATCGGCGGGGGGGCATATACGCAGTATTTT.

The chain employs TRBV6-5 and TRBJ1-1; maybe TRBD1 (6 bases). Germline values: CDR1 MNHEY, CDR2 SVGAGI. The length of the CDR3 is 15 residues. The ends were cut back, 6 bases at V and 5 bases at J, with 19 bases in the middle. The CDR3 sequence: CASRVKAQGVTEAFF. The DNA for the CDR3 is TGTGCCAGCAGAGTGAAAGCACAGGGCGTGACTGAAGCTTTCTTT.

V is TRBV7-9 and J is TRBJ1-1; D call uncertain. V lost 5 bases and J 7 bases, leaving 14 bases between the germline ends. This CDR3 spans 13 amino acids. Germline CDR1 and CDR2: SEHNR and FQNEAQ (reference sequence). CDR3 loop: CASSQRGLFEAFF. Written as DNA, the CDR3 is TGTGCCAGCAGCCAACGCGGGCTGTTTGAAGCTTTCTTT.

This chain uses TRBV19 with TRBJ2-1; TRBD1 is a possible D gene (6 bases). V was pared by 4 bases and J by 0 bases, with 13 bases between. The V gene's germline CDR1 is LNHDA and CDR2 SQIVND (reference sequence). The CDR3 extends over 16 amino acids. This CDR3 reads CASSTARGFSYNEQFF. DNA of the CDR3: TGTGCCAGTAGTACCGCCAGGGGATTCTCCTACAATGAGCAGTTCTTC.

The chain carries TRBV6-2 or TRBV6-3 and TRBJ2-6; TRBD1 aligns across 7 bases. Unmatched junction bases numbered 16, after V lost 5 bases and J lost 0 bases. The CDR3 has 20 amino acids. Per the germline V gene, CDR1 is MNHEY and CDR2 is SVGEGT. The CDR3 nucleotides are TGTGCCAGCAGTCAGATCTCGACAGGGCCTCGAAGCTCTGGGGCCAACGTCCTGACTTTC. As protein: CASSQISTGPRSSGANVLTF.

The gene calls are TRBV28 and TRBJ1-1, with unresolved D. This CDR3 is 16 amino acids long. V was trimmed by 5 bases and J by 4 bases, leaving 20 bases between them. Germline V gene lookup returns CDR1 MDHEN and CDR2 SYDVKM. The CDR3 region has the DNA TGTGCCAGCAGTCCCGAGTCTGCGGGGTCGTTCACTGAAGCTTTCTTT. Protein product: CASSPESAGSFTEAFF.